These 15 T cell receptor beta chains originate from one sample sequenced in a study of CD4+ T cells in melanoma. Only in-frame clones appear in the TCRdb table, and some are missing; sequencing was by immunoSEQ multiplex PCR. Of around 100,000 clones in the sample, approximately 92% are singletons; the top ten hold 3% to 4%. The sample taken for sequencing was peripheral blood. The receptors here all came from a human donor with melanoma.

The rearrangement links TRBV27 to TRBJ2-7; TRBD1 aligns across 9 bases. The V segment lost 6 bases and the J segment 2 bases; nucleotides outside the gene matches: 2. CDR3 length: 13 residues. CDR1 is MNHEY and CDR2 is SMNVEV in the germline V gene (reference sequence). The CDR3 loop is CASRRTGAYEQYF. CDR3 DNA: TGTGCCAGCAGGAGGACAGGGGCCTACGAGCAGTACTTC.

The chain uses TRBV5-8 and TRBJ1-1; D is undetermined. This CDR3 is 12 amino acids long. The V end was cut by 7 bases, the J end by 5 bases, with 12 bases between. The germline CDR1 and CDR2 sequences are SGHTS and YDEGEE. The CDR3 DNA is TGTGCCAGCGGAATGCAGACGACTGAAGCTTTCTTT. Protein product: CASGMQTTEAFF.

Regarding this clone: The sample has other DNA sequences that encode this CDR3 too. The chain joins TRBV7-2 to TRBJ2-3; D gene unclear. This CDR3 region has 13 residues. Germline assignment: CDR1 SGHTA and CDR2 FQGNSA. V was trimmed by 0 bases and J by 0 bases, leaving 1 base between them. This CDR3 reads CASSLASTDTQYF. The CDR3 region has the DNA TGTGCCAGCAGCTTAGCAAGCACAGATACGCAGTATTTT.

The chain carries TRBV7-9 and TRBJ1-2; D is perhaps TRBD1 (6 bases). The V gene lost 5 bases and the J gene lost 8 bases, with 21 bases spanning the gap. The CDR3 has 15 amino acids. Per the germline V gene, CDR1 is SEHNR and CDR2 is FQNEAQ (reference sequence). The chain's CDR3 is CASSTPRGEDGGYTF. CDR3 sequence (DNA): TGTGCCAGCAGCACTCCTAGGGGGGAGGATGGAGGCTACACCTTC. Full variable domain (outside the CDR3, taken from reference TRBV7-9 and TRBJ1-2): DTGVSQNPRHKITKRGQNVTFRCDPISEHNRLYWYRQTLGQGPEFLTYFQNEAQLEKSRLLSDRFSAERPKGSFSTLEIQRTEQGDSAMYLCASSTPRGEDGGYTFGSGTRLTVV.

The rearrangement links TRBV7-9 to TRBJ2-3; 7 positions agree with TRBD1. J was trimmed by 0 bases and V by 5 bases; bases with no gene match: 5. This CDR3 comprises 15 residues. Germline-derived CDR1 and CDR2 are SEHNR and FQNEAQ (reference sequence). The CDR3 sequence: CASSRQGPSTDTQYF. CDR3 DNA sequence: TGTGCCAGCAGCCGACAGGGACCTAGCACAGATACGCAGTATTTT.

The chain couples TRBV7-7 to TRBJ2-5; 12 bases are shared with TRBD2. After removal of 5 bases from V and 5 bases from J, the junction contained 3 bases not matched to a gene. Germline CDR1 and CDR2: SSHAT and FNYEAQ (reference sequence). This CDR3 is built from 14 residues. The CDR3 loop reads CASSQGLAGETQYF. CDR3 bases: TGTGCCAGCAGCCAGGGACTAGCGGGTGAGACCCAGTACTTC. Full variable domain (remainder filled in from reference TRBV7-7 and TRBJ2-5): GAGVSQSPRYKVTKRGQDVTLRCDPISSHATLYWYQQALGQGPEFLTYFNYEAQPDKSGLPSDRFSAERPEGSISTLTIQRTEQRDSAMYRCASSQGLAGETQYFGPGTRLLVL.

J is TRBJ1-5 and V is TRBV28, with TRBD1 matching over 9 bases. The V segment lost 5 bases and the J segment 1 base; nucleotides outside the gene matches: 9. The CDR3 spans 17 residues. CDR1 and CDR2 from the germline V gene are MDHEN and SYDVKM. The DNA of the CDR3 is TGTGCCAGCAGTATCATACAGGGGGCCCTCAGCAATCAGCCCCAGCATTTT. Encoded protein: CASSIIQGALSNQPQHF.

The chain joins TRBV7-8 to TRBJ1-3, with 9 bases lining up with TRBD1. Germline V gives CDR1 SGHVS, CDR2 FQNEAQ. The CDR3 extends over 16 amino acids. Germline trimming cut 5 bases from V and 2 bases from J; bases unmatched to any gene: 7. The CDR3 bases are TGTGCCAGCAGCAACCGGGACAGGGAGGCTGGAAACACCATATATTTT. It codes for CASSNRDREAGNTIYF.

The rearrangement uses TRBV6-5 and TRBJ1-4; D gene uncertain. CDR3 length: 16 residues. V lost 2 bases, J lost 5 bases, and 15 bases lay in between. CDR1 and CDR2 from the germline V gene are MNHEY and SVGAGI. CDR3 region: CASSYRGPLLNEKLFF. As DNA, the CDR3 is TGTGCCAGCAGTTACAGAGGACCTCTACTGAATGAAAAACTGTTTTTT.

The chain couples TRBV9 to TRBJ1-5; D is uncertain. The CDR3 is made up of 13 amino acids. V was trimmed by 1 base and J by 2 bases, leaving 4 bases between them. CDR1 and CDR2 from the germline V gene are SGDLS and YYNGEE. The CDR3 here is CASSVTGNQPQHF. CDR3 sequence (DNA): TGTGCCAGCAGCGTAACTGGCAATCAGCCCCAGCATTTT. Drawing the rest from reference TRBV9 and TRBJ1-5, the complete variable domain is DSGVTQTPKHLITATGQRVTLRCSPRSGDLSVYWYQQSLDQGLQFLIQYYNGEERAKGNILERFSAQQFPDLHSELNLSSLELGDSALYFCASSVTGNQPQHFGDGTRLSIL.

The chain carries TRBV5-5 and TRBJ1-2, with a possible D match to TRBD1 (5 bases). CDR3 size: 15 residues. Trimming removed 0 bases from V and 0 bases from J, with 9 bases in between. Germline V gene lookup returns CDR1 SGHKS and CDR2 YYEKEE (reference sequence). The CDR3 loop reads CASSLDGGANYGYTF. For the CDR3, the DNA is TGTGCCAGCAGCTTGGACGGGGGGGCTAACTATGGCTACACCTTC.

V is TRBV7-8 and J is TRBJ1-2; D may be TRBD1 (6 bases). V lost 1 base, J lost 0 bases, and 9 bases lay in between. Germline V gives CDR1 SGHVS, CDR2 FQNEAQ. The CDR3 loop spans 15 amino acids. CDR3 sequence reads: CASSLDRGANYGYTF. CDR3 DNA: TGTGCCAGCAGCTTAGATAGGGGGGCTAACTATGGCTACACCTTC.

The rearrangement links TRBV6-6 to TRBJ2-5; 9 nucleotides align to TRBD2. Germline V gene lookup returns CDR1 MNHNY and CDR2 SVGAGI (reference sequence). The CDR3 extends over 14 amino acids. The V segment lost 7 bases and the J segment 4 bases; nucleotides outside the gene matches: 7. The CDR3 nucleotides read TGTGCCAGCACCACGCGGGAGGGCTTAGAGACCCAGTACTTC. This translates into CASTTREGLETQYF.

V gene TRBV7-2 combines with J gene TRBJ2-7, with D possibly being TRBD2 (5 bases). Germline V gives CDR1 SGHTA, CDR2 FQGNSA. The CDR3 consists of 15 residues. Trimming left V 5 bases short and J 0 bases short, with 14 bases between. CDR3 loop: CASSPWTLSSYEQYF. The CDR3 nucleotides read TGTGCCAGCAGCCCCTGGACTCTAAGCTCCTACGAGCAGTACTTC.

This clone was recorded once. This chain links TRBV5-1 with TRBJ1-6; possible D gene TRBD1, 5 bases. CDR1 and CDR2 (germline): SGHRS, YFSETQ. V lost 5 bases to trimming and J lost 11 bases, with 14 bases between them. The CDR3 is made up of 13 amino acids. CDR3 nucleotide sequence: TGCGCCAGCAGGCGGGACGTGGGGGCACCCCTCCACTTT. It specifies CASRRDVGAPLHF.